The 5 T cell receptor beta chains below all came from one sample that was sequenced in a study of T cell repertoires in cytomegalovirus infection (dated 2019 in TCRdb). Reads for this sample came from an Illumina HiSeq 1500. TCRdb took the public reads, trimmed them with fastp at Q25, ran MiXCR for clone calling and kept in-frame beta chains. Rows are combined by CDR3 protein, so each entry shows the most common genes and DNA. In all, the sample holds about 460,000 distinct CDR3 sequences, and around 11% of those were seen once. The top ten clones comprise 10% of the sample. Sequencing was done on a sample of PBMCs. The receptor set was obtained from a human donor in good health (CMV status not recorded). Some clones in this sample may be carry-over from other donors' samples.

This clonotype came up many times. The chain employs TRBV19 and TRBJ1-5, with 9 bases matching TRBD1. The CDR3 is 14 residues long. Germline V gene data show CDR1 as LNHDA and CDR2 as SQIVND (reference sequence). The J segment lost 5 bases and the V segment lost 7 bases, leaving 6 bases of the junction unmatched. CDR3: CASTRTGVDQPQHF. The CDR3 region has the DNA TGTGCCAGTACCAGGACAGGGGTGGATCAGCCCCAGCATTTT.

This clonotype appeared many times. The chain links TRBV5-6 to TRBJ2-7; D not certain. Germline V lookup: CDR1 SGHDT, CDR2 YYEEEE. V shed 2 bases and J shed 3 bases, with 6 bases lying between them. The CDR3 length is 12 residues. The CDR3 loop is CASSFNSYEQYF. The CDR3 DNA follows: TGTGCCAGCAGCTTCAACAGCTACGAGCAGTACTTC. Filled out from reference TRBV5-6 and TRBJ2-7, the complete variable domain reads DAGVTQSPTHLIKTRGQQVTLRCSPKSGHDTVSWYQQALGQGPQFIFQYYEEEERQRGNFPDRFSGHQFPNYSSELNVNALLLGDSALYLCASSFNSYEQYFGPGTRLTVT.

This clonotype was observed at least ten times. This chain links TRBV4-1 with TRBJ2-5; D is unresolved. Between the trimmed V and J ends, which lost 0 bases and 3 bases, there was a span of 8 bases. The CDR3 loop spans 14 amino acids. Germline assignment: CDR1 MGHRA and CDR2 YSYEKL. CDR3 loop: CASSQDPREETQYF. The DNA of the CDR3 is TGCGCCAGCAGCCAAGATCCCCGGGAAGAGACCCAGTACTTC.

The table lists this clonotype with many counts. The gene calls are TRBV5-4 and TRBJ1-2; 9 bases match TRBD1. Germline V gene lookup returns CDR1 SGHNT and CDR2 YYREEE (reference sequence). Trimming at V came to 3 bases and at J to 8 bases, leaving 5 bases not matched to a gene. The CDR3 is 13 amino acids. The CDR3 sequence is CASSSGTGNGYTF. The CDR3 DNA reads TGTGCCAGCAGCTCCGGGACAGGGAACGGCTACACCTTC. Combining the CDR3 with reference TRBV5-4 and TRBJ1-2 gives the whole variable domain ETGVTQSPTHLIKTRGQQVTLRCSSQSGHNTVSWYQQALGQGPQFIFQYYREEENGRGNFPPRFSGLQFPNYSSELNVNALELDDSALYLCASSSGTGNGYTFGSGTRLTVV.

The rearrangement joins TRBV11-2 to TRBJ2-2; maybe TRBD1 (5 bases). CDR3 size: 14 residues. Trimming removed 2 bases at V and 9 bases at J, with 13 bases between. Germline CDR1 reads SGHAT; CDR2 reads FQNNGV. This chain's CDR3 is CASSLTQGPRELFF. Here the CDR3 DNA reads TGTGCCAGCAGCTTAACCCAGGGTCCCAGGGAGCTGTTTTTT.